This TCR beta chain was recovered during a study of human T cells and chemical hapten exposure (dated by TCRdb to the early 2020s). At the level of the whole study: For sensitization, 2% DPC in acetone was applied to a 2 cm by 2 cm area of upper inner arm skin. Throughout the approximately 25-week study period, patients were also given weekly therapeutic DPC doses on the scalp. Patch testing was performed on the upper back with Finn chambers containing 0.01% DPC, and the patch tests were scored after 6 days according to International Contact Dermatitis Research Group standards. The patient cohort, mostly female, included alopecia areata with under or over 50% scalp involvement, alopecia totalis and alopecia universalis. Libraries were pooled for sequencing, and per-sample TCR yields varied mainly because of small differences in library volumes within the pool. The study tracked peripheral blood TCR repertoire changes in vivo during primary and secondary sensitization to the hapten diphenylcyclopropenone (DPC) in alopecia patients. Blood samples were taken from patients before sensitization (week 0) and then at 2, 6 and about 24 weeks after DPC sensitization. Roughly 30 alopecia patients gave blood for TCR sequencing at one to four time points (pre-sensitization, 2, 6 and 24 weeks).

Note on this clonotype: What this receptor recognizes is not known. The input lacks base qualities; no much larger clone sits a single base away.

The investigation overall reported the following: After repeated subsampling, the strength of the expansion versus patch-test correlation and the threshold at which it became significant changed. Because all patients had alopecia, a presumed autoimmune disease, the immune response of the patients might differ from that of healthy individuals. Patch test score correlated positively with the number of PT1 expanded TCRs, reaching significance at thresholds 8, 16 and 32 but not at 4. Significantly more large CDR3 similarity clusters were formed by expanded TCRs than by pre-sensitization or healthy control sets, consistent with antigen-driven responses. No change with DPC sensitization was found in the number of TCRs above 1 in 1000 frequency, and no evidence of global repertoire structure alterations was found.

The cysteine opens and the phenylalanine closes a CDR3 of 15 amino acids. The DNA shown is the 45-base CDR3, in frame from base 1. From a lookup of the germline V gene (reference sequence), CDR1 and CDR2 are SEHNR and FQNEAQ. Unmatched junction bases come to 9, with V trimmed by 5 bases and J by 5 bases. The label giving this sample's time point can be read as: pre-sensitization, week 0. The treatment or condition label corresponds to: therapeutic diphenylcyclopropenone sensitization with weekly scalp DPC. At every patch-test visit, the blood draw took place before the patch test was put on. Patients were considered eligible if aged 18 to 70, diagnosed with alopecia and deemed suitable for DPC therapy, and patients were excluded if pregnant. Unfractionated whole blood was collected in Tempus Blood RNA tubes, and total RNA was extracted from that blood. The library was obtained by RACE. For sequencing, a NextSeq 500 was employed. During library preparation, unique molecular identifiers were attached to individual cDNA molecules so that TCRs could be counted quantitatively and reproducibly. Each blood RNA sample was used to sequence both TCR alpha and TCR beta chains. The authors processed their data as follows. The median number of TCRs per sample was approximately 98,000, ranging from roughly 20,000 to 690,600. V, J and CDR3 annotation of the TCR reads was carried out using the Decombinator software suite. For PS versus PT1 abundance plots, all samples were subsampled to the same number of TCRs (28,000). Expanded TCRs were defined as absent before sensitization and observed at least eight times at the 2-week time point. TCRdb handled the public reads itself, with Q25 trimming in fastp and clone calling in MiXCR, and kept productive beta chains. Identical CDR3 proteins give one entry, which carries the most common genes and DNA. These V and J calls are TCRdb output, not the study's own analysis. The sample table contains more than 250,000 distinct CDR3 sequences; only one count was recorded for 7% to 10% of them. The top ten hold 2.3% of the sample.

This TCR was recovered from a woman aged 40 to 55 with alopecia areata. Some clones in this sample may be carry-over from other donors' samples. Sample: whole blood, taken in connection with sensitization to the hapten diphenylcyclopropenone (DPC). The V and J genes are TRBV7-9 and TRBJ2-7; 10 junctional bases match TRBD1. The DNA sequence is given as TGTGCCAGCAGCCAATACCGGGACAGGGGCGACGAGCAGTACTTC. It translates as CASSQYRDRGDEQYF. The full variable domain, with segments outside the CDR3 supplied by the reference TRBV7-9 and TRBJ2-7 proteins, appears as DTGVSQNPRHKITKRGQNVTFRCDPISEHNRLYWYRQTLGQGPEFLTYFQNEAQLEKSRLLSDRFSAERPKGSFSTLEIQRTEQGDSAMYLCASSQYRDRGDEQYFGPGTRLTVT.